This T cell receptor beta chain was observed in a study of cytomegalovirus exposure and HLA in healthy donors. Broader study findings: The authors reported that TCR beta sequences could predict HLA-A and HLA-B alleles. These predictions were accurate for most subjects in the first cohort.

In regard to this clone: Its antigen is not known.

In the PCR, 60 Vbeta and 13 Jbeta primers were used. Profiled with immunoSEQ multiplex PCR; TCRdb holds only in-frame clones, not every one. The sample totals about 140,000 clones. The sample taken for sequencing was PBMCs. This TCR was sampled from a man aged 40-49 years in good health and CMV-seronegative.

The DNA for the CDR3 is TGCGCCAGCAGCTTAGGACAGGGTAAATACAATGAGCAGTTCTTC. Protein sequence: CASSLGQGKYNEQFF. This chain joins TRBV5-1 and TRBJ2-1; 8 bases line up with TRBD1. Germline lookup yields CDR1 SGHRS and CDR2 YFSETQ. This CDR3 has 15 residues. V shed 2 bases, J shed 4 bases, and the junction held 5 bases outside the gene matches.